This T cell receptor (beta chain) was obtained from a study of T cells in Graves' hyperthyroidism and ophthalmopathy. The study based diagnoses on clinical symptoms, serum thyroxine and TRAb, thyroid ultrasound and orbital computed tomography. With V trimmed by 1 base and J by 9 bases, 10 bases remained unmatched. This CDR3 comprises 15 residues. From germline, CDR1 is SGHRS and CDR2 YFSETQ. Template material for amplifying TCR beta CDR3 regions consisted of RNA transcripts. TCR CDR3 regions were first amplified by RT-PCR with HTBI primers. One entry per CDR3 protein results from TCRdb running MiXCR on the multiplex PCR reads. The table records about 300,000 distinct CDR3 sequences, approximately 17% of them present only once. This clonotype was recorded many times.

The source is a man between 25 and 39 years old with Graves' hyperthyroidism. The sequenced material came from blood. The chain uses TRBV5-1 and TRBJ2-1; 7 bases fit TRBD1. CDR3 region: CASSLPRQGLGEQFF. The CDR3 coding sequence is TGCGCCAGCAGCTTGCCCCGACAGGGATTAGGTGAGCAGTTCTTC.